These 2 T cell receptor beta chains originate from one sample sequenced in a study of T cell clonotyping in hematopoietic cell transplantation. The assay was immunoSEQ multiplex PCR, and TCRdb's table has in-frame clones only and misses some. The data hold some 4,000 clones, with roughly 85% observed a single time. The specimen comprised peripheral blood mononuclear cells, sampled at the time of graft-versus-host disease after allogeneic stem cell transplant. The receptors come from a female patient in her fifties who had an allogeneic stem cell transplant from an unrelated donor, so the T cells may come from the graft donor. Some clones in this sample may be carry-over from other donors' samples.

The chain carries TRBV5-4 and TRBJ2-1, with 9 nucleotides matching TRBD2. Unmatched junction bases numbered 5, after V lost 2 bases and J lost 5 bases. The length of the CDR3 is 15 residues. The V gene's germline CDR1 is SGHNT and CDR2 YYREEE (reference sequence). CDR3: CASSFVAGAHNEQFF. In nucleotides, the CDR3 is TGTGCCAGCAGCTTTGTAGCGGGGGCCCACAATGAGCAGTTCTTC.

This chain uses TRBV11-2 with TRBJ2-7; the match to TRBD2 covers 10 bases. Germline CDR1 and CDR2: SGHAT and FQNNGV. CDR3 size: 15 residues. Trimming removed 3 bases from V and 7 bases from J; junction bases left unmatched: 9. In DNA, the CDR3 is TGTGCCAGCAGCTTTGATTTAGCGGGGGGCAGGGAGCAGTACTTC. Protein product: CASSFDLAGGREQYF.